The next 2 T cell receptor beta chains were all read from a single sample in a study of T-cell memory formation after mild COVID-19. From the 5' RACE reads, TCRdb called clonotypes with MiXCR, one entry per CDR3 protein. The sample yields tens of thousands of distinct CDR3 sequences, approximately 15% seen once. The sample consisted of PBMCs or a T cell subset sorted from them (not recorded which). Receptors originate from an adult woman who had mild COVID-19 (a few samples of this study predate the infection). Cell type and time point are not known.

The chain uses TRBV7-8 and TRBJ2-3, with D hard to call. Germline V gives CDR1 SGHVS, CDR2 FQNEAQ. The V end lost 1 base, the J end lost 1 base, and 15 bases lay between the germline ends. The CDR3 sequence is 17 residues long. The CDR3 region has the DNA TGTGCCAGCAGCTTAGATCCCCTAGAGGCAGGCACAGATACGCAGTATTTT. As protein: CASSLDPLEAGTDTQYF.

The sample holds many counts of this clonotype. The rearrangement links TRBV7-2 to TRBJ2-1; D possibly corresponds to TRBD1 (6 bases). CDR1 and CDR2 from the germline V gene are SGHTA and FQGNSA. The CDR3 has 14 residues. V was clipped by 5 bases and J by 5 bases, with 13 bases between them. The CDR3 protein is CASSLTGPDNEQFF. DNA for the CDR3: TGTGCCAGCAGCCTGACAGGCCCAGACAATGAGCAGTTCTTC.